This T cell receptor beta chain was recorded in a study of T cells in Graves' hyperthyroidism and ophthalmopathy. General observations from the study: Blood samples included most of the expanded thyroid clonotypes exceeding 0.001.

This clonotype has at least ten counts. What it binds is unknown. TCR beta CDR3 regions were amplified from RNA. The HTBI primer set drove a first-round RT-PCR of the TCR CDR3. One entry per CDR3 protein, called by TCRdb with MiXCR from the multiplex PCR reads. The sample includes about 720,000 distinct CDR3 sequences, roughly 17% of them seen just once. V lost 5 bases, J lost 2 bases, and 6 bases stayed unmatched. The germline CDR1 and CDR2 sequences are MNHEY and SVGEGT. This CDR3 has 16 residues. The clonotype comes from a man between 18 and 29 years old with Graves' hyperthyroidism. The specimen sequenced was blood. The chain has TRBV6-2 or TRBV6-3 and TRBJ2-5; 12 nucleotides line up with TRBD2. Written as DNA, the CDR3 is TGTGCCAGCAGTCCCTACGGACTAGCGGGACAAGAGACCCAGTACTTC. Protein: CASSPYGLAGQETQYF.